The 10 T cell receptor beta chains given below trace back to one sample, sequenced in a study of cytomegalovirus exposure and HLA in healthy donors. PCR primers comprised 60 Vbeta and 13 Jbeta primers. Only in-frame clones appear in the TCRdb table, and some are missing; sequencing was by immunoSEQ multiplex PCR. Of 55,000 to 80,000 clones listed, 71% were seen once; the top ten hold roughly 23%. Sequencing used PBMCs. Receptors originate from a man aged 45-65 years in good health and CMV-seropositive.

The V and J genes are TRBV5-5 and TRBJ1-5, with TRBD1 matching over 11 bases. The trim removed 4 bases at V and 6 bases at J, leaving 6 bases unmatched. This CDR3 has 15 residues. The germline gives CDR1 SGHKS, CDR2 YYEKEE (reference sequence). DNA of the CDR3: TGTGCCAGCAGCCTAGGACAGGGGGCGACTCAGCCCCAGCATTTT. It is translated as CASSLGQGATQPQHF.

CDR3 DNA: TGTGCCTGTCGGGACAGGGGAGGCGGCTACACCTTC. It specifies CACRDRGGGYTF. This chain links TRBV30 with TRBJ1-2; TRBD1 matches 10 bases. The germline V gene has CDR1 GTSNPN and CDR2 SVGIG (reference sequence). V dropped 6 bases and J dropped 8; count of bases not matched to a gene: 6. The CDR3 has 12 amino acids.

The chain joins TRBV30 to TRBJ2-5; TRBD2 matches at 13 bases. The J call is uncertain, as TRBJ2-7 better fits the DNA end. The CDR3 spans 15 residues. CDR1 GTSNPN and CDR2 SVGIG come from the germline V gene (reference sequence). The CDR3: CAWSHTSGGASEQYF. DNA for the CDR3: TGTGCCTGGAGTCATACTAGCGGGGGGGCCTCCGAGCAGTACTTC.

This clone was found a few times. This sequence joins TRBV7-2 and TRBJ1-2; D call uncertain. Trimming removed 5 bases at V and 0 bases at J, with 7 bases between. The CDR3 is 13 residues long. Germline V gene sequence: CDR1 SGHTA, CDR2 FQGNSA. The CDR3 region has the DNA TGTGCCAGCAGCCTTACAGCTAACTATGGCTACACCTTC. Amino acid sequence: CASSLTANYGYTF. Together with reference TRBV7-2 and TRBJ1-2, the CDR3 gives the full variable domain: GAGVSQSPSNKVTEKGKDVELRCDPISGHTALYWYRQSLGQGLEFLIYFQGNSAPDKSGLPSDRFSAERTGGSVSTLTIQRTQQEDSAVYLCASSLTANYGYTFGSGTRLTVV.

The chain employs TRBV6-5 and TRBJ2-1, with D unresolved. The CDR3 consists of 13 residues. Trimming pared 8 bases from V and 7 bases from J, leaving 15 bases between. Germline CDR1 is MNHEY and CDR2 is SVGAGI. CDR3 loop: CASGRLARNEQFF. The DNA of the CDR3 is TGTGCCAGCGGTCGATTAGCCCGGAATGAGCAGTTCTTC.

In its sample, this clone was seen once. This rearrangement joins TRBV7-7 to TRBJ2-2, with unresolved D. Germline assignment: CDR1 SSHAT and CDR2 FNYEAQ (reference sequence). This CDR3 is built from 12 residues. V lost 6 bases and J 1 base, leaving 3 bases between the germline ends. The CDR3 sequence is CASRRNTGELFF. The CDR3 DNA follows: TGTGCCAGCAGGCGGAACACCGGGGAGCTGTTTTTT.

The rearrangement joins TRBV7-6 to TRBJ2-7, with TRBD2 matching over 9 bases. The CDR3 runs to 16 residues. Germline CDR1 and CDR2: SGHVS and FNYEAQ. V was clipped by 5 bases and J by 6 bases; unmatched bases: 14. The CDR3 nucleotides read TGTGCCAGCAGCCCCCTGGGAGCGGGAGGACCCGGCGAGCAGTACTTC. It translates to CASSPLGAGGPGEQYF.

The V and J genes are TRBV16 and TRBJ2-3, with D tentatively TRBD1 (5 bases). Trimming cost V 4 bases and J 0 bases, with 14 bases left between them. CDR3 size: 16 residues. In germline, CDR1 is KGHSY, CDR2 FQNENV. The CDR3 is CASSPSTGDSTDTQYF. The CDR3 region has the DNA TGTGCCAGCAGCCCTTCCACAGGAGATAGCACAGATACGCAGTATTTT.

This clone has more than one count but fewer than ten. This sequence joins TRBV7-2 and TRBJ1-5, with unresolved D. The CDR3 is 12 amino acids. Germline V gives CDR1 SGHTA, CDR2 FQGNSA. Trimming shortened V by 0 bases and J by 8 bases, and 5 bases separated the two germline ends. CDR3 region: CASSLAGKPQHF. Here the CDR3 DNA reads TGTGCCAGCAGCTTAGCTGGCAAGCCCCAGCATTTT.

The chain employs TRBV6-1 and TRBJ2-7, with 8 bases matching TRBD2. The CDR3 spans 15 residues. Looked up from germline, CDR1 is MNHNS and CDR2 is SASEGT. V was pared by 1 base and J by 3 bases, with 5 bases of the junction left unmatched. The CDR3 spells CASSEGPAGVYEQYF. The CDR3 DNA reads as TGTGCCAGCAGTGAAGGTCCAGCGGGGGTCTACGAGCAGTACTTC.